This T cell receptor (beta chain) derives from a study of T-cell memory formation after mild COVID-19. Study observations and caveats: The study detected some responding clones in pre-infection memory, suggesting cross-reactive memory joined.

Constant-segment primers served in 5'RACE that generated TCR alpha and TCR beta cDNA libraries bearing sample barcodes and UMIs. TCRdb re-derived calls from the 5' RACE reads in MiXCR, one entry per CDR3 protein. The sample has about 390,000 distinct CDR3 sequences; 15% to 20% are singletons. As for this clonotype: Its antigen is not identified.

V was clipped by 9 bases and J by 0 bases; unmatched bases: 7. The CDR3 runs 17 residues. The germline gives CDR1 WNHNN, CDR2 SYGVQD (reference sequence). Sequencing was performed on PBMCs or a T cell subset sorted from them (not recorded which). The J gene is TRBJ2-2, the V gene TRBV10-1; 13 bases map to TRBD2. This clonotype originated in a young man who had mild COVID-19 (a few samples of this study predate the infection). Cell type and time point are not known. The CDR3 loop reads CARGLAGASANTGELFF. CDR3 DNA sequence: TGCGCCAGAGGACTAGCGGGGGCCTCGGCGAACACCGGGGAGCTGTTTTTT.